The entry that follows covers one TCR beta chain sequence. The antigen this receptor binds is unknown. Qualities for individual bases were not recorded, and no much larger clone is one base off. This specimen comes from a study of blood T cells in healthy people across ages (dated by TCRdb to between 2015 and 2017). Context from the whole study: In model experiments, roughly one uniquely barcoded TCR beta cDNA molecule per two T cells was captured by template switching. Four age groups were formed from the donors: young (average roughly 15 years), middle-aged (approximately 39), aged (about 68) and long-lived (82). To avoid experimental bias, donors of different ages were randomly spread across the sequencing lanes. The study analyzed two additional independent replicas of 1 million unique cDNA reads from the same blood draw for two donors, one aged 18 to 30 and one aged 80 or older. Age-related changes in TCR beta repertoire diversity were measured in the study by deep sequencing normalized with unique cDNA molecular identifiers.

The donors were about 40 Caucasian individuals from Russia, aged roughly 6 to 100 years, who were systemically healthy. Each donor gave ten milliliters of peripheral blood, collected into EDTA-treated Vacutainer tubes. PBMCs were isolated by Ficoll-Paque density-gradient centrifugation, with at least 7 million obtained per sample. Trizol reagent was used to extract total RNA from PBMCs, with at least 6 micrograms per sample. Naive CD45RAhigh/CD27high T cell percentages were measured by flow cytometry on a PBMC aliquot from every donor. What the work shows at the level of the full study, not this receptor alone: Because profiling used bulk unsorted PBMCs, naive and antigen-experienced compartments could not be compared conclusively. The CMV infection status of donors was not known, potentially confounding age-related changes in expanded clonotypes. As age increased, observed TCR beta diversity per million T cells dropped in a roughly linear way, and a significant reduction was already evident by age around 41. Estimates of total diversity based on one million sequenced T cells were regarded as lower bounds and as underestimates. Observed TCR beta diversity correlated strongly with the percentage of naive T cells measured by flow cytometry. Compared with the aged group, more naive CD4+ T cells, fewer expanded clones and increased TCR diversity were shown by the long-lived group, suggesting age selection.

Libraries came from 5' RACE. The sequencing machine was an Illumina HiSeq 2500. A second PCR of about 7 to 12 cycles was run with a J-beta primer mix and a sample-barcoded 5' primer. A unique molecular identifier was introduced onto each TCR beta cDNA molecule by a template-switch 5' adaptor carrying 12 random nucleotides. Each sample yielded at least 2.5 million CDR3-containing paired-end reads. First-strand cDNA was synthesized from all RNA with the Mint cDNA synthesis kit, primed by a TRBC-specific oligonucleotide. All cDNA was treated with uracil-DNA glycosylase and then went through a first 18-cycle PCR with the universal primers M1SS and BC2_uni_R. The original methods were these. Normalization of each sample was performed by random selection of 1 million high-quality reads, each carrying a distinct molecular identifier. Reads with shared molecular identifiers were discarded instead of being binned into consensus sequences. CDR3 identification, clonotype clustering and error correction used MiTCR with a Q25 quality threshold and the strictest error-elimination algorithm. A nonparametric unseen species model with Euler transformation was used to estimate lower-bound total TCR beta diversity. TCRdb reprocessed the public reads (quality trimming at Q25 with fastp, clone calling with MiXCR) and kept in-frame beta chains. Records with the same CDR3 protein are collapsed into one entry carrying the most frequent genes and DNA. These V and J calls are TCRdb output, not the study's own analysis. This sample comprises 1.5 million to 2 million distinct CDR3 sequences, roughly 27% of them detected only once. The ten largest clones take up less than 9.5% of the sample.

CDR1 and CDR2 are read off the germline V gene as SQVTM and ANQGSEA. Trimmed from V: 7 bases; trimmed from J: 2 bases; junction bases lacking a gene match: 12. From the cysteine up to the phenylalanine, the CDR3 has a length of 15 residues. Kept here is only the CDR3 DNA, which spans 45 bases and is read in frame from base 1. The chain couples TRBV29-1 to TRBJ2-7, with 9 bases aligning to TRBD1. The receptor was derived from a woman in her twenties or thirties in good health. The specimen sequenced was blood. The nucleotide sequence reads as follows: TGCAGCGGGGGGGAACGGGACAGGGCCCCCTACGAGCAGTACTTC. This gives the protein CSGGERDRAPYEQYF.